Sequencing of this TCR beta chain was carried out in a study of blood T cell repertoires in COVID-19. Across the whole study: From T cells, B-cell-depleted T cells, or PBMCs came the material, which was cDNA or gDNA.

Authors' data handling: Reference gene primers were amplified, and this amplification served to estimate nucleated cell counts. The data were produced by immunoSEQ multiplex PCR, yet TCRdb's version contains in-frame clones alone and is incomplete. V and J calls and clone size are copied from that table; D and trimming were computed from the DNA. The table shows a few hundred thousand clones, with roughly 84% occurring only once. From germline, CDR1 is MNHEY and CDR2 SMNVEV (reference sequence). The germline V and J ends were trimmed by 9 bases and 4 bases, with 16 bases remaining between them. CDR3 length: 13 amino acids. This clone was recorded a few times.

The chain is built from TRBV27 and TRBJ2-7; D perhaps matches TRBD2 (5 bases). This receptor was obtained from a middle-aged woman who had recovered from COVID-19. Sequencing was done on a sample of peripheral blood. The CDR3 protein is CASRRGSGYEQYF. CDR3 in DNA: TGTGCCAGTCGTCGTGGGAGTGGTTACGAGCAGTACTTC.